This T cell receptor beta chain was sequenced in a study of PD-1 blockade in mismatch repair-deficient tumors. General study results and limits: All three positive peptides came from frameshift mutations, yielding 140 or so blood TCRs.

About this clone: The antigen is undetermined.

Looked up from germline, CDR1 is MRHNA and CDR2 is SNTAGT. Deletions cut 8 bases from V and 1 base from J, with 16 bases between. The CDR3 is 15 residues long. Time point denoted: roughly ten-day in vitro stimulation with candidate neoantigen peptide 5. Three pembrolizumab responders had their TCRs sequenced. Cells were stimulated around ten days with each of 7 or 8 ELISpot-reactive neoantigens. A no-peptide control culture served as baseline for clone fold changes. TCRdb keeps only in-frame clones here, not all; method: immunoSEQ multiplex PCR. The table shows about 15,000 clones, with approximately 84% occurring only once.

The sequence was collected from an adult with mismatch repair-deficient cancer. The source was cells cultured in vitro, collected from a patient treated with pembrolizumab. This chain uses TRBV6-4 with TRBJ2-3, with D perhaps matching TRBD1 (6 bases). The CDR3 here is CASANREGGTDTQYF. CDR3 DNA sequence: TGTGCCAGCGCGAACAGGGAAGGAGGCACAGATACGCAGTATTTT.